The TCR beta chain described here comes from a study of T cells in tumors after PD-1 blockade. Trimming pared 7 bases from V and 4 bases from J, leaving 9 bases between. The CDR3 runs to 12 residues. The germline CDR1 and CDR2 sequences are SNHLY and FYNNEI. Libraries were prepared by immunoSEQ multiplex PCR; TCRdb keeps only in-frame clonotypes and omits some of them. The top ten hold about an eighth of the sample, which has roughly 59,000 clones, around 80% seen once. The receptor's source is a human donor with basal cell carcinoma. Specimen: PBMCs, collected before anti-PD-1 treatment. This chain links TRBV2 with TRBJ2-3; D is possibly TRBD2 (6 bases). The CDR3 sequence is CASKVAADTQYF. The CDR3 coding sequence is TGTGCCAGCAAGGTAGCGGCAGATACGCAGTATTTT. Variable domain in full (rest from reference TRBV2 and TRBJ2-3): EPEVTQTPSHQVTQMGQEVILRCVPISNHLYFYWYRQILGQKVEFLVSFYNNEISEKSEIFDDQFSVERPDGSNFTLKIRSTKLEDSAMYFCASKVAADTQYFGPGTRLTVL.